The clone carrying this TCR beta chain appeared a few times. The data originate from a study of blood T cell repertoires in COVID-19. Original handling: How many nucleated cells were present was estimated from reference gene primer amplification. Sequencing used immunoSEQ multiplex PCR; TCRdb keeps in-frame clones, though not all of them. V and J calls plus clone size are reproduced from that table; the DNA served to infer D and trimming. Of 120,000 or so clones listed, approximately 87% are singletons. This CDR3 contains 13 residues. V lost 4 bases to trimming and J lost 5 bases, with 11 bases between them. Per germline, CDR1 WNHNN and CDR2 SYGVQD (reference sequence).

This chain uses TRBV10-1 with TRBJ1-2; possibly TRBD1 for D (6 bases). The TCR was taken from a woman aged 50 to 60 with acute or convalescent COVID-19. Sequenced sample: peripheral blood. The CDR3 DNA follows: TGCGCCAGCAGTGCTGACAGGTCTTATGGCTACACCTTC. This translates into CASSADRSYGYTF.